This TCR beta chain was captured in a study of T cells in Graves' hyperthyroidism and ophthalmopathy (dated by TCRdb to about 2019). Some background on the complete study: Peripheral blood was collected at initial diagnosis, before any treatment. TCR V-J signatures able to tell the groups apart were searched for in a discovery cohort of approximately 95 patients, of whom over 40 had Graves' ophthalmopathy and roughly 59 had stable Graves' hyperthyroidism. Prospective prediction of ophthalmopathy was tested in an independent validation cohort of 18 hyperthyroidism patients and 17 patients who later progressed to ophthalmopathy. For training and testing, the 80 to 100 patients in the discovery cohort were randomly divided in a 7:3 ratio. In roughly six Graves' hyperthyroidism patients, the study also compared T-cell repertoires from thyroid tissue with T-cell repertoires from blood. After blood sampling, hyperthyroidism patients were treated with methimazole at a starting dose of 30 mg daily, and ophthalmopathy patients were treated with high-dose intravenous methylprednisolone. The paper describes TCR Vbeta CDR3 sequencing of 130 to 150 peripheral blood samples, made up of about 41 ophthalmopathy patients, some 80 hyperthyroidism patients and roughly 17 progressor patients. Summary of the overall study and its limitations: Most expanded thyroid clonotypes (frequency above 0.001) were also found in blood, which suggests that blood repertoires may mirror thyroid immune responses. No statistical method was used to set the sample size in advance, and investigators knew the group allocation. In validation, progression to ophthalmopathy was predicted by the model with roughly 69% sensitivity and around 75% specificity, a median of about 6.8 months before onset. A 13 V-J signature model separated ophthalmopathy from stable hyperthyroidism, with 87.88% sensitivity and 81.08% specificity in cross-validation and 80%/75% in testing.

TCR beta CDR3 regions were amplified from RNA transcripts. A first-round RT-PCR of the TCR CDR3 used the HTBI primer set with the Qiagen OneStep RT-PCR kit. The libraries were constructed in a second round of multiplex PCR and then size-selected and purified. Libraries were sequenced paired-end with 100 bp reads on an Illumina HiSeq2000. The authors processed their data as follows. SOAPnuke was used to process the raw data, removing reads that contained adapters or uncalled bases, had a mean Phred below 15, or lacked an exact match to the constant primer or identifier. High-quality paired reads were merged using COPE v1.2.5, and each unique nucleotide sequence was defined as a clonotype. Clonotypes were aligned to IMGT TRBV, TRBD and TRBJ reference segments using MiTCR v1.1. The analysis was restricted to V-J combinations with a frequency above 0.0001, which together covered 99.2% of the repertoires. A TCS score was defined as the ratio of F50 (clonal expansion) to E x V (chaos), with BLOSUM62-based TCRdist applied between CDR3 peptides within each V-J. Welch's t-statistics and random forest reduced just over 500 V-J features to around 14, which were used in a naive Bayes classifier (R e1071). TCRdb reprocessed the public reads (quality trimming at Q25 with fastp, clone calling with MiXCR) and kept in-frame beta chains. All rows with the same CDR3 protein become a single entry with the most common DNA and genes. Clone size and V and J calls follow TCRdb, not the original study. Counted in this sample were fewer than 450,000 distinct CDR3 sequences; roughly 15% of them appeared once. Clones ranked in the top ten supply under 25% of the sample.

The CDR3 contains 14 residues, cysteine and phenylalanine counted. The only DNA kept is the CDR3, 42 bases in frame from the first base. V is clipped by 11 bases and J by 1 base, and the sequence between their germline boundaries is 15 bases long. The germline V gene (reference sequence) supplies CDR1 LGHDT and CDR2 YNNKEL. In its sample, this clonotype was seen a few times. Its cognate antigen has yet to be identified. Base-call qualities are not available, and no considerably larger clone is one nucleotide away. Moderately to severely active disease, a Clinical Activity Score of at least 3, a NOSPECS grade of at least 4, and a duration under 3 months were present in ophthalmopathy patients. Any patient with an uncontrolled infection, another autoimmune disease, pregnancy or lactation was excluded. Clinical symptoms, serum thyroxine and TRAb, thyroid ultrasound, and orbital computed tomography formed the basis for the diagnoses. PBMCs were isolated from about 9.1 ml of fresh peripheral blood by Ficoll-Paque density gradient centrifugation. Trizol reagent was used to extract total RNA, and RNA quality was then checked on an Agilent 2100 Bioanalyzer.

The origin of this receptor is a woman aged 55-69 years with Graves' ophthalmopathy. The chain joins TRBV3-1 to TRBJ1-3; TRBD1 is a possible D gene, resting on 6 matching bases. Sequencing was carried out using blood. The nucleotides are TGTGCCGCCGCGGGGGCCACTTCTGGAAACACCATATATTTT. This translates into CAAAGATSGNTIYF.